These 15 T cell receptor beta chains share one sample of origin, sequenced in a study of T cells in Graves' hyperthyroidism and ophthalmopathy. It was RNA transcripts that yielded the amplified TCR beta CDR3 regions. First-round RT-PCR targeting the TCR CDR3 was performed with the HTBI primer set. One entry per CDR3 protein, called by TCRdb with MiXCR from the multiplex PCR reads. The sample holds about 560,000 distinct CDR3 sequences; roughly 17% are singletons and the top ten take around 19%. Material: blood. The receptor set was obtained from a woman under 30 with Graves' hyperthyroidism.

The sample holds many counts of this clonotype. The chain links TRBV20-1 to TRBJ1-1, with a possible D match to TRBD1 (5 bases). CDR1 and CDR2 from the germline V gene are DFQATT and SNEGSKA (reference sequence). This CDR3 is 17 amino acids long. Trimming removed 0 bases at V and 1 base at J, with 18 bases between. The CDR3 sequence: CSARDHTGVSANTEAFF. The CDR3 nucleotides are TGCAGTGCTAGAGATCACACGGGGGTATCGGCGAACACTGAAGCTTTCTTT.

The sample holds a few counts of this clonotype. The chain's CDR3 is CSVGRRDQETQYF. The CDR3 DNA is TGCAGCGTTGGGCGCAGGGATCAAGAGACCCAGTACTTC. The chain recombines TRBV29-1 with TRBJ2-5, with D perhaps matching TRBD1 (5 bases). Trimming took off 4 bases at V and 2 bases at J, with 11 bases between the two ends. This CDR3 region has 13 residues. The germline V gene has CDR1 SQVTM and CDR2 ANQGSEA.

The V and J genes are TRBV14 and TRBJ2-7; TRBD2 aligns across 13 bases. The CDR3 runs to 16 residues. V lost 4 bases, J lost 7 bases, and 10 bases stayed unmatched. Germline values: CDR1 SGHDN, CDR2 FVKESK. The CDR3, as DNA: TGTGCCAGCAGCCCATATTTAGGACTAGCGGGGGAGGAGCAGTACTTC. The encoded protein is CASSPYLGLAGEEQYF.

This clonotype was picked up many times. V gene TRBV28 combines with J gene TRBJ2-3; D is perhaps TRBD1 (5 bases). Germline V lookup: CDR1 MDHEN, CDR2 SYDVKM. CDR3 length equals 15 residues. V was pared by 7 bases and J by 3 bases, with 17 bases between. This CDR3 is CASTATDFETDTQYF. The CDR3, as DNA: TGTGCCAGCACCGCGACAGATTTTGAAACAGATACGCAGTATTTT.

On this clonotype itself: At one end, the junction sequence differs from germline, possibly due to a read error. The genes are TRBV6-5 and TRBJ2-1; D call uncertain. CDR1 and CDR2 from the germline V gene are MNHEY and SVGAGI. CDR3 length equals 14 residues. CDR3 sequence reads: CASSYSAVYNGQFF. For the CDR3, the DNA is TGTGCCAGCAGTTACTCGGCCGTGTACAATGGGCAGTTCTTC.

CDR3 DNA: TGCAGTGCTACGGGACTAGCGGGATACCAAGAGACCCAGTACTTC. Translated, it gives CSATGLAGYQETQYF. The V gene is TRBV20-1, the J gene TRBJ2-5; TRBD2 matches at 13 bases. Germline-derived CDR1 and CDR2 are DFQATT and SNEGSKA (reference sequence). This CDR3 has 15 amino acids. The trim removed 4 bases at V and 0 bases at J, leaving 2 bases unmatched.

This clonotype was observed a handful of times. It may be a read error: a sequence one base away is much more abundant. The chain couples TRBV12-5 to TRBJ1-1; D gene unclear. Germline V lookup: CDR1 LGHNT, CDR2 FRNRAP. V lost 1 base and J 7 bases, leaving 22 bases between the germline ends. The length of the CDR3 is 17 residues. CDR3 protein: CASGLAPKDGVNLEAFF. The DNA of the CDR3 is TGTGCTAGTGGTTTGGCCCCAAAGGACGGAGTGAACCTTGAAGCTTTCTTT.

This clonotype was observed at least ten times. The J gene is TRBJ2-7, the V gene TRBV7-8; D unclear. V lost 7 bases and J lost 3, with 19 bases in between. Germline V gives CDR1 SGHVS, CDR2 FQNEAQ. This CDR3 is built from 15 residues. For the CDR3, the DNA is TGTGCCAGCACCTACTCCCCAGGTCCCTACTACGAGCAGTACTTC. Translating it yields CASTYSPGPYYEQYF. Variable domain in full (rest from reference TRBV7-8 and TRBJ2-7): GAGVSQSPRYKVAKRGQDVALRCDPISGHVSLFWYQQALGQGPEFLTYFQNEAQLDKSGLPSDRFFAERPEGSVSTLKIQRTQQEDSAVYLCASTYSPGPYYEQYFGPGTRLTVT.

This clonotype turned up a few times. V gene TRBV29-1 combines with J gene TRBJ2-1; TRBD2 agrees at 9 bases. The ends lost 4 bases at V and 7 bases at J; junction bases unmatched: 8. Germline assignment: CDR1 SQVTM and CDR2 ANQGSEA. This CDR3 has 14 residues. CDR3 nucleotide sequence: TGCAGCGTTGGAATAGCGGGAGAGGAAAATGAGCAGTTCTTC. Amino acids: CSVGIAGEENEQFF.

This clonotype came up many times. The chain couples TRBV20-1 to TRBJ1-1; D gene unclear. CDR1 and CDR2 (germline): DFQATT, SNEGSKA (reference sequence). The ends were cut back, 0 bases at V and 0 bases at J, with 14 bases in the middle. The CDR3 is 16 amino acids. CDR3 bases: TGCAGTGCTAGAGATTGGGTGGGCAGCCTGAACACTGAAGCTTTCTTT. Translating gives CSARDWVGSLNTEAFF.

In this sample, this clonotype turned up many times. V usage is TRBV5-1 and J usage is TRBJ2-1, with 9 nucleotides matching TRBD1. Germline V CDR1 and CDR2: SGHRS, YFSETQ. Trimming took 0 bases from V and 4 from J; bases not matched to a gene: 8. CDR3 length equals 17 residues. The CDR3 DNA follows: TGCGCCAGCAGCTTGGCCTTGGGGACAGGGCCATACAATGAGCAGTTCTTC. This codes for CASSLALGTGPYNEQFF.

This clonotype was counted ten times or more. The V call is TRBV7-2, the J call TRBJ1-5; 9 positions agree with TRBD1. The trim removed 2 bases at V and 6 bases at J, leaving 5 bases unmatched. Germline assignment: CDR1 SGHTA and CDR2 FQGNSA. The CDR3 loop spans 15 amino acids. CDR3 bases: TGTGCCAGCAGCTTAACAGGGGGCGCGGGTCAGCCCCAGCATTTT. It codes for CASSLTGGAGQPQHF.

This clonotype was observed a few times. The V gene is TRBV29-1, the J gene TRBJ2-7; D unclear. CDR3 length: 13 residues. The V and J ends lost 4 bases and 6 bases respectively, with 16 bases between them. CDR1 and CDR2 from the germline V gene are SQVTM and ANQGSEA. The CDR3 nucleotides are TGCAGCGTTGCACCGTCTGATACGGGCGAGCAGTACTTC. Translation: CSVAPSDTGEQYF.

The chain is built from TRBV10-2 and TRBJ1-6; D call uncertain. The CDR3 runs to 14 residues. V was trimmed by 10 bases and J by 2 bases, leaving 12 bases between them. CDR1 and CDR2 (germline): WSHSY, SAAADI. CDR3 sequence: CATQGRTYNSPLHF. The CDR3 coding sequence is TGCGCCACCCAAGGACGGACCTATAATTCACCCCTCCACTTT.

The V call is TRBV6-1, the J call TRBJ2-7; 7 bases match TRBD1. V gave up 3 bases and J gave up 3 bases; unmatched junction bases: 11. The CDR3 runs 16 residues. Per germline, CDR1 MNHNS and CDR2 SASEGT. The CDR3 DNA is TGTGCCAGCAGTGAGGTCCCGGGACAGAACTTCTACGAGCAGTACTTC. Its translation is CASSEVPGQNFYEQYF.